Listed below are T cell receptor beta chains from one sample, sequenced in a study of T-cell reconstitution after alpha-beta-depleted transplantation in children. One entry per CDR3 protein results from TCRdb running MiXCR on the PCR reads. The data contain around 670,000 distinct CDR3 sequences, approximately 14% of them seen just once; the ten biggest clones take up 0.79%. This specimen consisted of PBMCs, obtained before TCRalphabeta/CD19-depleted stem cell transplant. The receptor set was obtained from a girl aged 2-10 years with congenital amegakaryocytic thrombocytopenia, due to receive a stem cell transplant. CDR3s include the opening cysteine and the closing phenylalanine or tryptophan. D genes are given only for firm matches. Clone size is stated in some rows and not others, as once, few, many or a class when expanded.

j_call,d_call,clone_size,v_call,cdr3_aa,cdr3_nt
TRBJ2-7,.,many,TRBV5-1,CASSTFGIHEQYF,TGCGCCAGCAGCACCTTCGGGATACACGAGCAGTACTTC
TRBJ2-7,.,few,TRBV5-6,CASSWSDSYEQYF,TGTGCCAGCAGCTGGTCGGACTCCTACGAGCAGTACTTC
TRBJ2-7,TRBD2,few,TRBV20-1,CSARMLWGGNEQYF,TGCAGTGCTAGAATGCTTTGGGGGGGTAACGAGCAGTACTTC
TRBJ1-1,TRBD1,many,TRBV5-1,CASSSRTGGHTEAFF,TGCGCCAGCAGCTCCCGGACAGGTGGCCACACTGAAGCTTTCTTT
TRBJ1-5,.,many,TRBV12-3/TRBV12-4,CASSLVWGGNQPQHF,TGTGCCAGCAGTTTAGTTTGGGGTGGCAATCAGCCCCAGCATTTT
TRBJ2-1,.,.,TRBV5-1,CASRPLGDYNEQFF,TGCGCCAGCAGGCCCTTAGGGGACTACAATGAGCAGTTCTTC
TRBJ2-1,.,many,TRBV25-1,CASSDNPTAFNEQFF,TGTGCCAGCAGTGATAACCCTACTGCCTTCAATGAGCAGTTCTTC
TRBJ1-1,.,many,TRBV20-1,CSARSSGAMNTEAFF,TGCAGTGCTAGAAGTTCCGGGGCCATGAACACTGAAGCTTTCTTT
TRBJ1-5,TRBD1,many,TRBV10-3,CATRGRGDNQPQHF,TGTGCCACCAGGGGCAGGGGGGACAATCAGCCCCAGCATTTT
TRBJ2-1,.,few,TRBV7-8,CASSVQGKANEQFF,TGTGCCAGCAGCGTTCAGGGAAAGGCGAATGAGCAGTTCTTC
TRBJ2-1,TRBD2,many,TRBV12-3/TRBV12-4,CASSLIYSGISYNEQFF,TGTGCCAGCAGCCTTATTTATAGCGGGATCTCCTACAATGAGCAGTTCTTC
TRBJ2-2,TRBD2,many,TRBV7-7,CASSLGTSGDTGELFF,TGTGCCAGCAGCTTAGGGACTAGCGGGGACACCGGGGAGCTGTTTTTT
TRBJ2-2,.,many,TRBV12-3/TRBV12-4,CAILGGRPVNTGELFF,TGTGCCATTTTAGGTGGGAGGCCAGTGAACACCGGGGAGCTGTTTTTT
TRBJ2-3,TRBD2,many,TRBV12-3/TRBV12-4,CASSLGDGGTDTQYF,TGTGCCAGCAGTTTGGGGGACGGGGGGACAGATACGCAGTATTTT
TRBJ2-2,.,.,TRBV3-1,CASFHSSGTGELFF,TGTGCCAGCTTCCATTCATCGGGGACCGGGGAGCTGTTTTTT